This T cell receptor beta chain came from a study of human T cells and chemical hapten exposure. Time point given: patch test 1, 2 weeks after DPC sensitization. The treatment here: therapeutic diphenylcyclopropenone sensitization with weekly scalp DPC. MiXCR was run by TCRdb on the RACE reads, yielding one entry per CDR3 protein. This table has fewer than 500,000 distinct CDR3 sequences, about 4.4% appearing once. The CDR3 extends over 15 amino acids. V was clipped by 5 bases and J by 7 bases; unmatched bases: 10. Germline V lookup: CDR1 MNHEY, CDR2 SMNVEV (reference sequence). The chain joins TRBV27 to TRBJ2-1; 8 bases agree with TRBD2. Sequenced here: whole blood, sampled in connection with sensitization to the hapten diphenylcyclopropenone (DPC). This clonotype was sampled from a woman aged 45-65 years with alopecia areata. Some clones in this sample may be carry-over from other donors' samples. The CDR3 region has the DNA TGTGCCAGCAGTACCACCCGGGGGGGCAGTAATGAGCAGTTCTTC. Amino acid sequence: CASSTTRGGSNEQFF.